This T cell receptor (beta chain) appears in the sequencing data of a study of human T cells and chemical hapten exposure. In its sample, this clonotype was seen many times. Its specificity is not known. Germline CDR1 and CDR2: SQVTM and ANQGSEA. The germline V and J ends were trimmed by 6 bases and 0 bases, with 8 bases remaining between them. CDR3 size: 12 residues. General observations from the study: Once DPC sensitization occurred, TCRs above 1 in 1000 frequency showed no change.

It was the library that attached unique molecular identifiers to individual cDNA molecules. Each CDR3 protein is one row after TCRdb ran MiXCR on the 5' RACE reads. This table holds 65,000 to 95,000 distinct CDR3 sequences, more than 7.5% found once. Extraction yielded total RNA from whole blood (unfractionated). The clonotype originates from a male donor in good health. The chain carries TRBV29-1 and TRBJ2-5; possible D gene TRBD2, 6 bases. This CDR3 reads CSVEGHQETQYF. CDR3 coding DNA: TGCAGCGTGGAGGGACACCAAGAGACCCAGTACTTC.